What follows is one T cell receptor beta chain and its context. Its cognate antigen is unknown. These data belong to a study of CD8 T cells in ankylosing spondylitis. General study findings and limits: The authors found the disease-linked clones to be CD8+ and relatively rare in peripheral blood. Reportedly, matched ankylosing spondylitis synovial fluid was significantly enriched for disease-linked clones.

Scientists made TCR beta libraries using quantitative 5'-RACE with molecular barcodes. TCRdb ran MiXCR on the 5' RACE reads and lists one entry per CDR3 protein. The sample shows about 340,000 distinct CDR3 sequences, about 15% of them seen only once. CDR1 SGHDT and CDR2 YYEEEE come from the germline V gene. V was cut by 2 bases and J by 4 bases, with 9 bases left in between. CDR3 length: 14 residues. The sequenced material came from blood, either unsorted or a sorted T cell fraction (not recorded which). The TCR originated in a male donor with ankylosing spondylitis or in good health (not recorded which). The gene calls are TRBV5-6 and TRBJ2-2; the D is unclear. DNA for the CDR3: TGTGCCAGCAGCTTCAGTAGAGGCACCGGGGAGCTGTTTTTT. Encoded protein: CASSFSRGTGELFF.